This paragraph covers one T cell receptor beta chain sequence. What it binds is not known. Method: immunoSEQ multiplex PCR; TCRdb's copy keeps in-frame clones and lacks some. The sample holds 1.6 million or so clones; less than 99% are singletons and the top ten take under 0.45%. The data originate from a study of shared clonotypes between healthy human individuals. Across the whole study: For every donor, three CD4 naive, three CD4 memory, two CD8 naive and one CD8 memory plates were used.

Trimming took 6 bases from V and 1 from J; bases not matched to a gene: 7. Germline lookup yields CDR1 MDHEN and CDR2 SYDVKM. This CDR3 spans 15 amino acids. Overall study findings and caveats: Sampling was confined to blood; repertoires within tissues likely differ. The naive CD4 repertoires of four donors were compared, and approximately 4.5% of clonotypes were shared.

The origin of this receptor is a man aged 30 to 45 in good health. The sample comprised naive CD4+ T cells sorted from blood. Stated subset: CD45RA+ positively selected. This rearrangement joins TRBV28 to TRBJ2-7, with 9 bases that match TRBD1. CDR3 nucleotide sequence: TGTGCCAGCAGCCAGCCCGGACAGGGGTCCTACGAGCAGTACTTC. Amino acids: CASSQPGQGSYEQYF. Combining the CDR3 with reference TRBV28 and TRBJ2-7 gives the whole variable domain DVKVTQSSRYLVKRTGEKVFLECVQDMDHENMFWYRQDPGLGLRLIYFSYDVKMKEKGDIPEGYSVSREKKERFSLILESASTNQTSMYLCASSQPGQGSYEQYFGPGTRLTVT.